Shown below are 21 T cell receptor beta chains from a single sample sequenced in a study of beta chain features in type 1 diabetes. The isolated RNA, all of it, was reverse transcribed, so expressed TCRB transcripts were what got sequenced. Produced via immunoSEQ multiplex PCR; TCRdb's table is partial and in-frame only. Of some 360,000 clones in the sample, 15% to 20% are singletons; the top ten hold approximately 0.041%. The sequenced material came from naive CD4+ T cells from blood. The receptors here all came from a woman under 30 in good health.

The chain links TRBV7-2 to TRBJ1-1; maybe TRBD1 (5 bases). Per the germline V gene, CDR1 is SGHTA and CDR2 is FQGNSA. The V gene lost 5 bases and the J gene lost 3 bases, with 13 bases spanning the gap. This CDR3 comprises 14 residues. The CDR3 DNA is TGTGCCAGCAGCCTACGGTGGGGGGACACTGAAGCTTTCTTT. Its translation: CASSLRWGDTEAFF.

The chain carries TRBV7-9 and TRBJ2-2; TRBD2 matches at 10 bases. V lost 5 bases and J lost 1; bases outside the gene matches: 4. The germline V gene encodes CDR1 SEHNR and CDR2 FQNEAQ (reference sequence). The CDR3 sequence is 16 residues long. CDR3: CASSPGLAKNTGELFF. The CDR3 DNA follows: TGTGCCAGCAGCCCGGGACTAGCGAAGAACACCGGGGAGCTGTTTTTT.

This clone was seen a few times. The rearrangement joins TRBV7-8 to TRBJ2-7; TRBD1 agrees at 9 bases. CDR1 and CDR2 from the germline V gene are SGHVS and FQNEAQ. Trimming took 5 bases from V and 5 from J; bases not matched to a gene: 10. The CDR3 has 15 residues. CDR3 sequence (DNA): TGTGCCAGCAGCGCTCCCGGGACAGGGAGCCACGAGCAGTACTTC. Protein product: CASSAPGTGSHEQYF.

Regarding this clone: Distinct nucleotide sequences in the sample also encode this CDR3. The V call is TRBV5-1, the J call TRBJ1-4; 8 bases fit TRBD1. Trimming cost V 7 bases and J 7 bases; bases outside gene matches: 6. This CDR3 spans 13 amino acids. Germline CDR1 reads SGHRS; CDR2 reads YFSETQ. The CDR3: CASSLDRGEKLFF. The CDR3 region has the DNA TGCGCCAGCTCCTTAGACAGGGGTGAAAAACTGTTTTTT.

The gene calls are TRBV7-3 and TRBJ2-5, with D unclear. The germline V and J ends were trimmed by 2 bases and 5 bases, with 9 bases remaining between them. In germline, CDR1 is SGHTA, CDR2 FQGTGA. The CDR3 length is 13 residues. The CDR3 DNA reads TGTGCCAGCAGCTTACGAGGTGGTGAGACCCAGTACTTC. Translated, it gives CASSLRGGETQYF.

CDR3 protein: CASSEGQGRTDTQYF. The DNA for the CDR3 is TGTGCCAGCAGTGAGGGACAGGGGAGGACAGATACGCAGTATTTT. The chain uses TRBV2 and TRBJ2-3; 10 nucleotides align to TRBD1. This CDR3 has 15 amino acids. Trimming removed 3 bases from V and 3 bases from J; junction bases left unmatched: 3. Germline V gene lookup returns CDR1 SNHLY and CDR2 FYNNEI.

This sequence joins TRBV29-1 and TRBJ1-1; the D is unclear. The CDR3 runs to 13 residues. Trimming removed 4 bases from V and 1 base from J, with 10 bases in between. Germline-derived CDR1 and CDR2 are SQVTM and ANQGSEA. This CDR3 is CSVAGRPNTEAFF. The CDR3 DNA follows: TGCAGCGTTGCTGGGCGCCCGAACACTGAAGCTTTCTTT.

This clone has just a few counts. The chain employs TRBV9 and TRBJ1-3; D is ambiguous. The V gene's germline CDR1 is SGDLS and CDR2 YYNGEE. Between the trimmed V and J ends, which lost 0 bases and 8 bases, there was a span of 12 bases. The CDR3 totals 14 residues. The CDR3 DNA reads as TGTGCCAGCAGCGTAGCGGGGAATAGCGACACCATATATTTT. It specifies CASSVAGNSDTIYF. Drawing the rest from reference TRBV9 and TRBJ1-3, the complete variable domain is DSGVTQTPKHLITATGQRVTLRCSPRSGDLSVYWYQQSLDQGLQFLIQYYNGEERAKGNILERFSAQQFPDLHSELNLSSLELGDSALYFCASSVAGNSDTIYFGEGSWLTVV.

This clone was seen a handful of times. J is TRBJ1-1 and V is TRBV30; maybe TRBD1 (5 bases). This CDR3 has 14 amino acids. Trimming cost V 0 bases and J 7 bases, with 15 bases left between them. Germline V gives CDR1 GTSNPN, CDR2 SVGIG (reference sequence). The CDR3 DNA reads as TGTGCCTGGAGTGTACGGTGGCAGGGAATTGAAGCTTTCTTT. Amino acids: CAWSVRWQGIEAFF.

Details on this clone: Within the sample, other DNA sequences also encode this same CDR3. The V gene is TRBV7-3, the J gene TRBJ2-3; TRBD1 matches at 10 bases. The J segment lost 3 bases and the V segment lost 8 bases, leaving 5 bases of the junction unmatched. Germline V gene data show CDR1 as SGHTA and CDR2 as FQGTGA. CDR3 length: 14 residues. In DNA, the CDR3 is TGTGCCAGCTCCCGGGACAGGGGTACAGATACGCAGTATTTT. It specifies CASSRDRGTDTQYF.

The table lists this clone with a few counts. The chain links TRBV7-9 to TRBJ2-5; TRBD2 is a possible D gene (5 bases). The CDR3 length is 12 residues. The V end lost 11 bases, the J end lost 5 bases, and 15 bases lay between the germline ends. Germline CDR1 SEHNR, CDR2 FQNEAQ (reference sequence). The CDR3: CASSIRRETQYF. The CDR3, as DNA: TGTGCCTCCAGCATACGGAGGGAGACCCAGTACTTC.

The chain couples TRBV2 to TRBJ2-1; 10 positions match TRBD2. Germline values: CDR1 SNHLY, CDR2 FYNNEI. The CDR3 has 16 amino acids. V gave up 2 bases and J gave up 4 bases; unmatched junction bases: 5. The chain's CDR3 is CASSESLAGDYNEQFF. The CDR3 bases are TGTGCCAGCAGTGAAAGCCTAGCGGGGGATTACAATGAGCAGTTCTTC. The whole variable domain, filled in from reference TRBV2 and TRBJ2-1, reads EPEVTQTPSHQVTQMGQEVILRCVPISNHLYFYWYRQILGQKVEFLVSFYNNEISEKSEIFDDQFSVERPDGSNFTLKIRSTKLEDSAMYFCASSESLAGDYNEQFFGPGTRLTVL.

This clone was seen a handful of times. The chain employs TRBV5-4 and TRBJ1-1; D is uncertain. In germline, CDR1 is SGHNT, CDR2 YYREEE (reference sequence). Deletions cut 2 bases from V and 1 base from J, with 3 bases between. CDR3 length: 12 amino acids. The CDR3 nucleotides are TGTGCCAGCAGCTTCAGGAACACTGAAGCTTTCTTT. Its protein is CASSFRNTEAFF.

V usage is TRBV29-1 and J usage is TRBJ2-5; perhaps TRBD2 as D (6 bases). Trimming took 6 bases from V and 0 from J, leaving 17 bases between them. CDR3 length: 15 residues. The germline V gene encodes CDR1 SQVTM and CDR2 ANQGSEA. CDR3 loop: CSVPGVRDHQETQYF. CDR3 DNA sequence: TGCAGCGTCCCGGGGGTCAGGGACCACCAAGAGACCCAGTACTTC.

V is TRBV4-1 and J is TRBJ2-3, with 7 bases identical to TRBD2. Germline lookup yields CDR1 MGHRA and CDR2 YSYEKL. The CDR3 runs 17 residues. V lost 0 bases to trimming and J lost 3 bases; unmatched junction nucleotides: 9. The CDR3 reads CASSQEAGVRATDTQYF. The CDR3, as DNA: TGCGCCAGCAGCCAAGAGGCGGGAGTTAGGGCAACAGATACGCAGTATTTT.

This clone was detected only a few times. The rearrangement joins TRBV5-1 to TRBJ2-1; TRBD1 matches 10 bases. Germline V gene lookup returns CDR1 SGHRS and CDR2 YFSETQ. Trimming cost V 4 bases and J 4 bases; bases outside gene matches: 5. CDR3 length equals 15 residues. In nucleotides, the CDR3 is TGCGCCAGCAGCGTGACAGGGGGCGCTTACAATGAGCAGTTCTTC. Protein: CASSVTGGAYNEQFF.

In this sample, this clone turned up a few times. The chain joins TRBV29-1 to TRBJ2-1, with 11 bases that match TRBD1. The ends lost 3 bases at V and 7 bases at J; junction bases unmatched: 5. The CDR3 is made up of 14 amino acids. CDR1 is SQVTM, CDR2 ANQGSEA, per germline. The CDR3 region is CSVEAGQGENEQFF. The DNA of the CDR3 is TGCAGCGTTGAGGCGGGACAGGGGGAAAATGAGCAGTTCTTC.

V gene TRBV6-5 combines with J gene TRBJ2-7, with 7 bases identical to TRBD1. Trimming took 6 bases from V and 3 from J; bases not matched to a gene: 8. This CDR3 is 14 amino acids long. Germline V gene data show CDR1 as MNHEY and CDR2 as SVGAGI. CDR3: CASSLLTGIYEQYF. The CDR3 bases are TGTGCCAGCAGCTTACTGACAGGGATCTACGAGCAGTACTTC.

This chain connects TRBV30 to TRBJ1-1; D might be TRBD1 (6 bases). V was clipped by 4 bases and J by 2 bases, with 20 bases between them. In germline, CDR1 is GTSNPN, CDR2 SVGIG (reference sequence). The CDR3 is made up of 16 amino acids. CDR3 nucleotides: TGTGCCTGGATTTCGGGGGGCGGCTACACCAACACTGAAGCTTTCTTT. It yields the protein CAWISGGGYTNTEAFF.

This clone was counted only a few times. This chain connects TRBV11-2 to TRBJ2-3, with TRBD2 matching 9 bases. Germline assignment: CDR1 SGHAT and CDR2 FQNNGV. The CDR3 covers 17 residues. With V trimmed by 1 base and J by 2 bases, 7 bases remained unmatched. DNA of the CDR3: TGTGCCAGCAGCTTAGGATTTAGCGGGAGTGCCACAGATACGCAGTATTTT. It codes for CASSLGFSGSATDTQYF.

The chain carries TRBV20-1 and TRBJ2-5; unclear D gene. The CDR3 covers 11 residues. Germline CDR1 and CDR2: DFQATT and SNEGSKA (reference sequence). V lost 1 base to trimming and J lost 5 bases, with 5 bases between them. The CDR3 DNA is TGCAGTGCTAGAGCTCGGGAGACCCAGTACTTC. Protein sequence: CSARARETQYF.